This entry lists 18 T cell receptor beta chains sequenced from one sample in a study of OX40 agonist ivuxolimab in advanced cancers. Profiled with immunoSEQ multiplex PCR; TCRdb holds only in-frame clones, not every one. This table holds about 69,000 clones, 91% found once. The specimen comprised CD4+ or CD8+ T cells sorted from blood, sampled in a trial of the OX40 agonist ivuxolimab. The receptors derive from an adult with an advanced solid tumor such as melanoma, head and neck, liver or kidney cancer.

This chain connects TRBV5-1 to TRBJ1-2; the D is unclear. Germline CDR1 is SGHRS and CDR2 is YFSETQ. This CDR3 is 17 amino acids long. V was cut by 5 bases and J by 1 base, with 21 bases left in between. In DNA, the CDR3 is TGCGCCAGCAGTCGTGTCACCGGGAACAAAGATAACTATGGCTACACCTTC. It is translated as CASSRVTGNKDNYGYTF.

V usage is TRBV28 and J usage is TRBJ1-4; D not certain. The V gene lost 4 bases and the J gene lost 13 bases, with 13 bases spanning the gap. The germline CDR1 and CDR2 sequences are MDHEN and SYDVKM. The CDR3 contains 12 residues. The CDR3 nucleotides are TGTGCCAGCAGTTCGGGGAACCGGGGACTGTTTTTT. Its protein is CASSSGNRGLFF.

This chain joins TRBV7-3 and TRBJ2-4; 7 bases fit TRBD1. Germline CDR1 is SGHTA and CDR2 is FQGTGA. With 4 bases clipped from V and 6 bases from J, the junction kept 9 bases outside the gene matches. The CDR3 runs to 15 residues. CDR3 loop: CASSSYIRDRNIQYF. As DNA, the CDR3 is TGTGCCAGCAGCTCATACATCCGGGACAGAAACATTCAGTACTTC.

This clone was observed once. The chain has TRBV2 and TRBJ1-5; D unclear. CDR3 length equals 14 residues. V lost 1 base and J 4 bases, leaving 8 bases between the germline ends. Germline CDR1 reads SNHLY; CDR2 reads FYNNEI. The CDR3 loop reads CASSEGITNQPQHF. CDR3 in DNA: TGTGCCAGCAGTGAAGGGATCACTAATCAGCCCCAGCATTTT. The variable domain in full, completed from reference TRBV2 and TRBJ1-5, reads EPEVTQTPSHQVTQMGQEVILRCVPISNHLYFYWYRQILGQKVEFLVSFYNNEISEKSEIFDDQFSVERPDGSNFTLKIRSTKLEDSAMYFCASSEGITNQPQHFGDGTRLSIL.

CDR3 residues: CASSEESRLAGVYIQYF. In DNA form, the CDR3 reads TGTGCCAGCAGTGAAGAATCACGACTAGCGGGAGTTTACATTCAGTACTTC. The rearrangement joins TRBV25-1 to TRBJ2-4; 12 bases line up with TRBD2. The CDR3 is made up of 17 amino acids. J was trimmed by 8 bases and V by 2 bases; bases with no gene match: 10. CDR1 MGHDK and CDR2 SYGVNS come from the germline V gene.

V is TRBV6-4 and J is TRBJ2-7; 13 bases line up with TRBD2. Germline lookup yields CDR1 MRHNA and CDR2 SNTAGT. Losses at the gene ends were 10 bases for V and 2 bases for J; bases not matched to a gene: 5. CDR3 length: 14 residues. The CDR3 spells CATTGTSGTYEQYF. CDR3 nucleotide sequence: TGTGCCACTACGGGGACTAGCGGGACCTACGAGCAGTACTTC.

V and J are TRBV9 and TRBJ2-7; TRBD1 matches 7 bases. CDR3 length: 15 residues. Germline assignment: CDR1 SGDLS and CDR2 YYNGEE. After removal of 0 bases from V and 6 bases from J, the junction contained 9 bases not matched to a gene. The CDR3 nucleotides are TGTGCCAGCAGCGTAGAGGACAGGCCCTCTGGCGAGCAGTACTTC. Translating it yields CASSVEDRPSGEQYF.

This clone was seen a few times. The rearrangement links TRBV6-5 to TRBJ1-1; D is unclear. V lost 4 bases, J lost 8 bases, and 11 bases lay in between. The CDR3 consists of 12 residues. Germline V gives CDR1 MNHEY, CDR2 SVGAGI. As DNA, the CDR3 is TGTGCCAGCAGTTCCGCCTTAGGGGAAGCTTTCTTT. Protein product: CASSSALGEAFF.

This chain links TRBV2 with TRBJ1-2, with 11 nucleotides matching TRBD1. Germline loops: CDR1 SNHLY, CDR2 FYNNEI. Trimming took 9 bases from V and 4 from J; bases not matched to a gene: 7. The CDR3 contains 14 residues. Written as DNA, the CDR3 is TGTGCCAGTGATCGGACAGGGGGCGGCTATGGCTACACCTTC. The encoded protein is CASDRTGGGYGYTF.

The V and J genes are TRBV10-3 and TRBJ2-7; D unresolved. In germline, CDR1 is ENHRY, CDR2 SYGVKD. The V gene lost 3 bases and the J gene lost 6 bases, with 6 bases spanning the gap. The CDR3 is 11 amino acids. The CDR3 is CAISDLSEQYF. Here the CDR3 DNA reads TGTGCCATCAGTGATCTCAGCGAGCAGTACTTC.

This chain uses TRBV29-1 with TRBJ1-6; a weak D match, TRBD1 (6 bases). The germline V and J ends were trimmed by 6 bases and 7 bases, with 13 bases remaining between them. This CDR3 is built from 13 residues. The germline V gene has CDR1 SQVTM and CDR2 ANQGSEA. CDR3 amino acids: CSVKQGDNSPLHF. CDR3 bases: TGCAGCGTCAAACAGGGAGACAATTCACCCCTCCACTTT.

The genes are TRBV12-5 and TRBJ1-2; possible D gene TRBD1, 6 bases. CDR1 and CDR2 from the germline V gene are LGHNT and FRNRAP. The V end lost 6 bases, the J end lost 5 bases, and 13 bases lay between the germline ends. This CDR3 region has 13 residues. CDR3 loop: CASGRERGYGYTF. The CDR3 nucleotides are TGTGCTAGTGGCAGGGAAAGGGGGTATGGCTACACCTTC.

This clone appeared once. The chain carries TRBV29-1 and TRBJ2-2, with a weak D call TRBD2 (6 bases). Between the trimmed V and J ends, which lost 4 bases and 3 bases, there was a span of 15 bases. Germline loops: CDR1 SQVTM, CDR2 ANQGSEA. The CDR3 runs to 15 residues. DNA of the CDR3: TGCAGCGTTGGAGCCCGACTAGGACACACCGGGGAGCTGTTTTTT. As protein: CSVGARLGHTGELFF.

The chain joins TRBV7-9 to TRBJ2-1; 9 positions agree with TRBD2. The CDR3 covers 18 residues. Looked up from germline, CDR1 is SEHNR and CDR2 is FQNEAQ (reference sequence). Germline trimming cut 1 base from V and 2 bases from J; bases unmatched to any gene: 9. CDR3 residues: CASSLGTLAGPTYNEQFF. The CDR3 DNA sequence: TGTGCCAGCAGCTTAGGGACTCTAGCGGGACCCACCTACAATGAGCAGTTCTTC.

V and J are TRBV6-6 and TRBJ1-5, with 8 bases fitting TRBD1. After removal of 5 bases from V and 7 bases from J, the junction contained 7 bases not matched to a gene. The germline V gene encodes CDR1 MNHNY and CDR2 SVGAGI (reference sequence). The CDR3 is made up of 14 amino acids. CDR3 protein: CASSPGQGHQPQHF. DNA of the CDR3: TGTGCCAGCAGTCCCGGACAGGGACACCAGCCCCAGCATTTT.

The J gene is TRBJ1-2, the V gene TRBV6-5; no definite D call. V lost 6 bases to trimming and J lost 5 bases, with 7 bases between them. The CDR3 is made up of 11 amino acids. Germline V gene sequence: CDR1 MNHEY, CDR2 SVGAGI. CDR3 residues: CASRGIYGYTF. The CDR3 DNA is TGTGCCAGCAGGGGGATTTATGGCTACACCTTC.

The chain has TRBV28 and TRBJ1-4, with a weak D call TRBD1 (5 bases). The CDR3 is 14 residues long. Germline V CDR1 and CDR2: MDHEN, SYDVKM. V lost 4 bases, J lost 12 bases, and 18 bases lay in between. CDR3 nucleotide sequence: TGTGCCAGCAGTTACCGCGGGCTGGGGGTAGAACTGTTTTTT. This sequence encodes CASSYRGLGVELFF.

This chain joins TRBV6-5 and TRBJ1-1; D is undetermined. The CDR3 totals 13 residues. Looked up from germline, CDR1 is MNHEY and CDR2 is SVGAGI. Trimming removed 6 bases from V and 0 bases from J, with 8 bases in between. The CDR3 DNA reads as TGTGCCAGCAGCTCCATTATGAACACTGAAGCTTTCTTT. Its translation: CASSSIMNTEAFF.